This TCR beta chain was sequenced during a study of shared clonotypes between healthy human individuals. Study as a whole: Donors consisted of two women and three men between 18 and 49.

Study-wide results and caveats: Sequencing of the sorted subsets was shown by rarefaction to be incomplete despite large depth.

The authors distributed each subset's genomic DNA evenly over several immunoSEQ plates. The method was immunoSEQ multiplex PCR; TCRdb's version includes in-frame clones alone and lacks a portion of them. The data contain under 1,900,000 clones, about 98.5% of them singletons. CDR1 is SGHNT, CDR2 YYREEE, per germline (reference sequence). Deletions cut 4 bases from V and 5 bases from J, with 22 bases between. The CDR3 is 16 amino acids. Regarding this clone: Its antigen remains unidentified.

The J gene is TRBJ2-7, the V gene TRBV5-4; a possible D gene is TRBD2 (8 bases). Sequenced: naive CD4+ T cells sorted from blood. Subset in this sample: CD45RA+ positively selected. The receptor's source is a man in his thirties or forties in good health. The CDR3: CASSPQGGTSFDEQYF. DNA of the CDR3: TGTGCCAGCAGCCCCCAGGGGGGGACTAGTTTCGACGAGCAGTACTTC.